These 22 T cell receptor beta chains share one sample of origin, sequenced in a study of beta chain features in type 1 diabetes. Isolated RNA was reverse transcribed in full, so expressed TCRB transcripts were sequenced. The table came from immunoSEQ multiplex PCR; TCRdb's copy has only in-frame clones and leaves some out. The sample has around 150,000 clones; about 7% are singletons. Sequencing input: central memory CD4+ T cells from blood. All receptors derive from a woman aged 30 to 39 in good health.

This clone was observed a handful of times. V usage is TRBV28 and J usage is TRBJ2-4, with D possibly TRBD1 on 6 matching bases. V lost 4 bases, J lost 3 bases, and 13 bases lay in between. The CDR3 spans 15 residues. Per the germline V gene, CDR1 is MDHEN and CDR2 is SYDVKM. The CDR3 loop is CASSYVRQDKNIQYF. The CDR3 bases are TGTGCCAGCAGTTACGTAAGACAGGACAAAAACATTCAGTACTTC.

This clone occurred a few times. The rearrangement uses TRBV5-4 and TRBJ2-7; TRBD1 might be the D (7 bases). V was trimmed by 0 bases and J by 7 bases, leaving 26 bases between them. This CDR3 is 18 amino acids long. Germline V gene sequence: CDR1 SGHNT, CDR2 YYREEE (reference sequence). CDR3 sequence reads: CASSLGQGGGLAVGEQYF. In DNA, the CDR3 is TGTGCCAGCAGCTTGGGACAGGGAGGTGGCCTAGCCGTGGGGGAGCAGTACTTC.

The sample holds a few counts of this clone. The rearrangement links TRBV19 to TRBJ2-7, with 11 bases that match TRBD2. The CDR3 consists of 15 residues. Germline CDR1 and CDR2: LNHDA and SQIVND (reference sequence). The junction had 7 bases not matched to a gene; V was cut back by 4 bases and J by 5 bases. Here the CDR3 reads CASSTRLAGNDEQYF. In DNA form, the CDR3 reads TGTGCCAGTAGTACCCGACTAGCGGGAAACGACGAGCAGTACTTC.

The chain employs TRBV27 and TRBJ2-1, with D perhaps TRBD2 (6 bases). This CDR3 is built from 16 residues. CDR1 is MNHEY, CDR2 SMNVEV, per germline (reference sequence). V was pared by 4 bases and J by 4 bases, with 17 bases between. CDR3 region: CASSSTRGVNYNEQFF. The CDR3 DNA reads as TGTGCCAGCAGTTCTACCCGCGGGGTAAATTACAATGAGCAGTTCTTC.

This clone has more than one count but fewer than ten. The chain links TRBV5-6 to TRBJ2-4; TRBD1 agrees at 7 bases. The ends lost 4 bases at V and 2 bases at J; junction bases unmatched: 3. The CDR3 is made up of 14 amino acids. Germline lookup yields CDR1 SGHDT and CDR2 YYEEEE. CDR3 amino acids: CASSRQGSKNIQYF. In DNA form, the CDR3 reads TGTGCCAGCAGCCGACAGGGTTCCAAAAACATTCAGTACTTC.

This clone has a handful of counts. The genes are TRBV9 and TRBJ2-5; TRBD2 matches 7 bases. Germline CDR1 SGDLS, CDR2 YYNGEE. Germline trimming cut 0 bases from V and 0 bases from J; bases unmatched to any gene: 5. The CDR3 has 16 amino acids. This CDR3 is CASSVGLAAYQETQYF. CDR3 bases: TGTGCCAGCAGCGTAGGACTAGCAGCGTACCAAGAGACCCAGTACTTC.

This clone was seen a handful of times. The rearrangement joins TRBV9 to TRBJ1-1, with 10 bases identical to TRBD1. The CDR3 length is 17 residues. The germline V gene encodes CDR1 SGDLS and CDR2 YYNGEE. V shed 3 bases and J 3 bases; nucleotides not matched to a gene: 11. The CDR3 DNA follows: TGTGCCAGCAGCGGGGACATTGGACAGGGGGTGGACACTGAAGCTTTCTTT. It yields the protein CASSGDIGQGVDTEAFF.

This clone was seen a handful of times. V and J are TRBV7-3 and TRBJ2-2, with a tentative D call TRBD2 (6 bases). This CDR3 has 14 amino acids. Germline lookup yields CDR1 SGHTA and CDR2 FQGTGA. V lost 8 bases and J lost 2, with 12 bases in between. The CDR3 loop is CASGSGENTGELFF. CDR3 coding DNA: TGTGCCAGCGGCTCGGGGGAAAACACCGGGGAGCTGTTTTTT.

This clone has only a few counts. The rearrangement joins TRBV18 to TRBJ2-7; 9 bases agree with TRBD2. From germline, CDR1 is KGHSH and CDR2 LQKENI. The CDR3 is 14 residues long. V trimming: 0 bases; J trimming: 5 bases; junction bases outside the gene matches: 2. CDR3 coding DNA: TGTGCCAGCTCACCACCTAGCGGGAGTGACGAGCAGTACTTC. Its protein is CASSPPSGSDEQYF.

The chain combines TRBV15 with TRBJ2-3, with D tentatively TRBD1 (6 bases). Germline loops: CDR1 LNHNV, CDR2 YYDKDF (reference sequence). Trimming cost V 4 bases and J 9 bases, with 14 bases left between them. The CDR3 is 13 amino acids. As DNA, the CDR3 is TGTGCCACCAGCACCGGACAGACCGGGACGCAGTATTTT. It translates to CATSTGQTGTQYF.

This chain links TRBV4-2 with TRBJ2-2; 8 positions match TRBD2. The CDR3 has 16 residues. Germline V gene lookup returns CDR1 LGHNA and CDR2 YNFKEQ. V lost 4 bases to trimming and J lost 5 bases; unmatched junction nucleotides: 9. The CDR3 loop is CASSPLGSGRTGELFF. The CDR3 nucleotides are TGTGCCAGCAGCCCGTTAGGGAGCGGGAGAACCGGGGAGCTGTTTTTT.

This clone was observed a handful of times. The chain combines TRBV7-2 with TRBJ2-3; D is perhaps TRBD1 (5 bases). This CDR3 is built from 15 residues. Looked up from germline, CDR1 is SGHTA and CDR2 is FQGNSA. The V end was cut by 2 bases, the J end by 2 bases, with 11 bases between. CDR3 protein: CASSLQGGITDTQYF. The CDR3 region has the DNA TGTGCCAGCAGCTTACAGGGCGGAATCACAGATACGCAGTATTTT. The whole variable domain, remainder taken from reference TRBV7-2 and TRBJ2-3, is GAGVSQSPSNKVTEKGKDVELRCDPISGHTALYWYRQSLGQGLEFLIYFQGNSAPDKSGLPSDRFSAERTGGSVSTLTIQRTQQEDSAVYLCASSLQGGITDTQYFGPGTRLTVL.

This clone was observed many times. The chain links TRBV7-2 to TRBJ2-1; TRBD1 aligns across 9 bases. Germline V gene data show CDR1 as SGHTA and CDR2 as FQGNSA. V gave up 4 bases and J gave up 4 bases; unmatched junction bases: 5. This CDR3 is 15 amino acids long. The CDR3 loop is CASSWTGEPYNEQFF. The CDR3 nucleotides read TGTGCCAGCAGCTGGACAGGGGAACCTTACAATGAGCAGTTCTTC.

Many counts were recorded for this clone. The V and J genes are TRBV5-1 and TRBJ2-1; 12 bases are a match to TRBD2. CDR3 size: 18 residues. V lost 1 base and J lost 5; bases outside the gene matches: 10. Germline V CDR1 and CDR2: SGHRS, YFSETQ. The CDR3 is CASSLLAGGPMTNNEQFF. The CDR3 DNA sequence: TGCGCCAGCAGCTTGCTAGCGGGAGGGCCGATGACCAACAATGAGCAGTTCTTC.

The V and J genes are TRBV5-5 and TRBJ2-7; weak D call: TRBD2 (5 bases). V lost 3 bases, J lost 2 bases, and 12 bases lay in between. Germline V gene lookup returns CDR1 SGHKS and CDR2 YYEKEE (reference sequence). This CDR3 spans 14 amino acids. In nucleotides, the CDR3 is TGTGCCAGCAGCTCCACCACTAGAGCCTACGAGCAGTACTTC. Protein sequence: CASSSTTRAYEQYF.

The DNA for the CDR3 is TGTGCCAGCAGCGTAGGGGGTAGCGGGAGGAGTGAGCAGTACTTC. Amino acid sequence: CASSVGGSGRSEQYF. J is TRBJ2-7 and V is TRBV9; 10 bases map to TRBD2. The CDR3 covers 15 residues. Germline V gene sequence: CDR1 SGDLS, CDR2 YYNGEE. After removal of 0 bases from V and 7 bases from J, the junction contained 7 bases not matched to a gene.

This clone occurred a few times. The genes are TRBV5-4 and TRBJ1-2; D is unclear. CDR3 length equals 15 residues. Between the trimmed V and J ends, which lost 1 base and 0 bases, there was a span of 10 bases. Germline values: CDR1 SGHNT, CDR2 YYREEE (reference sequence). CDR3 sequence (DNA): TGTGCCAGCAGCTTGTATGCTTCAGCTAACTATGGCTACACCTTC. This sequence encodes CASSLYASANYGYTF.

This sequence joins TRBV25-1 and TRBJ2-7; D is possibly TRBD2 (5 bases). Per germline, CDR1 MGHDK and CDR2 SYGVNS. The CDR3 has 13 residues. The V and J ends lost 5 bases and 1 base respectively, with 9 bases between them. The CDR3 DNA is TGTGCCAGCAGTAAAGACTATTCCTACGAGCAGTACTTC. Its translation is CASSKDYSYEQYF.

This clone was seen a few times. The chain uses TRBV7-2 and TRBJ1-2; 7 bases align to TRBD1. V lost 4 bases and J lost 4; bases outside the gene matches: 9. Germline V gives CDR1 SGHTA, CDR2 FQGNSA. The CDR3 runs to 15 residues. The CDR3 nucleotides are TGTGCCAGCAGCTCCACCGGGACAGACCCCTATGGCTACACCTTC. Translated: CASSSTGTDPYGYTF.

The chain couples TRBV2 to TRBJ2-2, with TRBD2 matching over 10 bases. CDR1 and CDR2 (germline): SNHLY, FYNNEI. The length of the CDR3 is 15 residues. The junction had 8 bases not matched to a gene; V was cut back by 6 bases and J by 7 bases. CDR3 in DNA: TGTGCCAGCAGACGCCTAGCGGGAGATGTCGGGGAGCTGTTTTTT. It specifies CASRRLAGDVGELFF.

With regard to this clone: The same CDR3 can be traced to other DNA sequences in this sample. V usage is TRBV19 and J usage is TRBJ1-1; TRBD1 agrees at 7 bases. Germline CDR1 LNHDA, CDR2 SQIVND (reference sequence). V lost 5 bases, J lost 10 bases, and 4 bases stayed unmatched. The CDR3 sequence is 11 residues long. CDR3 nucleotide sequence: TGTGCCAGTAGTCGACAGGGCGTAGCTTTCTTT. This sequence encodes CASSRQGVAFF.

The chain is built from TRBV6-5 and TRBJ2-2; possible D gene TRBD2, 6 bases. V dropped 6 bases and J dropped 3 bases, with 11 bases sitting between them. Germline lookup yields CDR1 MNHEY and CDR2 SVGAGI. This CDR3 has 14 amino acids. In DNA, the CDR3 is TGTGCCAGCAGACCTCGGGGGTACACCGGGGAGCTGTTTTTT. Translation: CASRPRGYTGELFF.